This T cell receptor (beta chain) emerged from a study of cytomegalovirus exposure and HLA in healthy donors. Background on the study: When over 300 donors were genotyped, approximately 81% of them were found to fall in the Caucasian-associated ancestry cluster.

In regard to this clone: No antigen is known for it.

PCR used 60 Vbeta primers and 13 Jbeta primers. TCRdb keeps only in-frame clones here, not all; method: immunoSEQ multiplex PCR. The sample records about 98,000 clones, around 80% being singletons. This CDR3 region has 16 residues. Trimming removed 0 bases at V and 0 bases at J, with 12 bases between. Germline V lookup: CDR1 SGHNT, CDR2 YYREEE (reference sequence). Findings and caveats of the study: Serostatus for CMV was the only available immune exposure information. Other equally common chains were less clonally expanded than HLA-associated TCR beta chains, a later analysis showed. Fewer N-insertions than the roughly 630-donor mean were reportedly shown by an Asian-associated ancestry cluster in a later analysis.

This chain uses TRBV5-4 with TRBJ1-1; no reliable D call. Sequenced sample: PBMCs. This clonotype was obtained from a man aged 35-49 years in good health and CMV-seronegative. CDR3 in DNA: TGTGCCAGCAGCTTGGGAGCGGGATCCCTGAACACTGAAGCTTTCTTT. Translating gives CASSLGAGSLNTEAFF.